This T cell receptor (beta chain) was found in a study of regulatory T cells in long-lasting Graves disease. Libraries of TCR beta came from iRepertoire HTBI primers plus Arm-PCR of CDR3 regions. TCRdb fed the multiplex PCR reads into MiXCR, producing one record per CDR3 protein. Here the sample spans 450,000 to 700,000 distinct CDR3 sequences, about 13% being singletons. V was cut by 6 bases and J by 4 bases, with 12 bases left in between. CDR3 size: 14 residues. The germline V gene encodes CDR1 SSHAT and CDR2 FNYEAQ (reference sequence). Time point denoted: newly diagnosed GD, antithyroid drugs for less than 3 months. The TCR library was prepared using RNA isolated from PBMCs. A further study also used this sample, focusing on T cells in Graves' hyperthyroidism and ophthalmopathy.

The chain uses TRBV7-7 and TRBJ2-2; D is perhaps TRBD1 or TRBD2 (6 bases each). The clonotype was recovered from a man aged 30 to 45 with Graves disease. Material: peripheral blood mononuclear cells (PBMCs), obtained at new diagnosis, from a patient treated with antithyroid drugs. CDR3 coding DNA: TGTGCCAGCAGGGAGGGACACACCACCGGGGAGCTGTTTTTT. Translated, it gives CASREGHTTGELFF.